This entry concerns a single T cell receptor (beta chain). Its cognate antigen is unknown. The sample is drawn from a study of CXCR3-negative and CXCR3-positive naive CD8 T cells. Study-level points and caveats: In naive cells, CXCR3-negative and CXCR3-positive subsets had similar TRBV-TRBJ usage; memory cells differed. Expression of CXCR3 was partially reduced after cryopreservation, and fresh PBMCs were used in most assays.

5' RACE that incorporated UMI labels was used to prepare the TRB cDNA libraries. TCRdb processed the 5' RACE reads again and assigns one entry to each CDR3 protein, with no DNA. The listing contains about 28,000 distinct CDR3 sequences. This TCR came from a human donor in good health. Some clones in this sample may be carry-over from other donors' samples. The specimen was memory CD8+ T cells from blood.

The CDR3 here is CASSKYGAAYEQYF. The chain uses TRBV21-1 and TRBJ2-7; the TCRdb D gene call, TRBD1, has no DNA to confirm it. TRBV21-1 is flagged as a pseudogene. CDR3 length: 14 amino acids.